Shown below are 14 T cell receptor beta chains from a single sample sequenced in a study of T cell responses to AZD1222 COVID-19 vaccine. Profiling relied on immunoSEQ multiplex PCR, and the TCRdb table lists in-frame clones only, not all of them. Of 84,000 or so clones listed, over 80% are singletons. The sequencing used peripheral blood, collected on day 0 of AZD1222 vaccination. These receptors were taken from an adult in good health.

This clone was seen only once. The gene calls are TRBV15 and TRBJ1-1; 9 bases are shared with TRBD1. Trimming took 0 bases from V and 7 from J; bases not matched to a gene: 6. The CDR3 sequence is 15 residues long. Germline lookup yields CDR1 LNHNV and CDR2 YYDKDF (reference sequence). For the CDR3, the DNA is TGTGCCACCAGCAGAGATGGGACAGGGCAAAATGAAGCTTTCTTT. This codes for CATSRDGTGQNEAFF.

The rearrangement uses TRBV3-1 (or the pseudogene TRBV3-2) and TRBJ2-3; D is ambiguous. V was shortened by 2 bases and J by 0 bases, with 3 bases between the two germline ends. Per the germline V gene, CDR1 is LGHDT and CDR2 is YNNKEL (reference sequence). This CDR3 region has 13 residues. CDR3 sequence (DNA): TGTGCCAGCAGCCAAAATAGCACAGATACGCAGTATTTT. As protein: CASSQNSTDTQYF.

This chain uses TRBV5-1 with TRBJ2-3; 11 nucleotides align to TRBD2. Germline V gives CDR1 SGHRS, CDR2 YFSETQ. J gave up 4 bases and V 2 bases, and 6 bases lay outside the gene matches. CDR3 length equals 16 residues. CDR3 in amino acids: CASSLSGLAGADTQYF. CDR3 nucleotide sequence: TGCGCCAGCAGCTTATCCGGACTAGCGGGCGCAGATACGCAGTATTTT.

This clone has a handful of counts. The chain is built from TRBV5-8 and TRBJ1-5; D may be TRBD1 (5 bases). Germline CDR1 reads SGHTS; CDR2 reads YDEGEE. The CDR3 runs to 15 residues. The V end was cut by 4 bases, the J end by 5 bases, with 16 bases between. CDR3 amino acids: CASSQGRVGDQPQHF. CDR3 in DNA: TGTGCCAGCAGCCAGGGACGTGTTGGGGATCAGCCCCAGCATTTT. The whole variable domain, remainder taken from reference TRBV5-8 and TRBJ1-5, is EAGVTQSPTHLIKTRGQQATLRCSPISGHTSVYWYQQALGLGLQFLLWYDEGEERNRGNFPPRFSGRQFPNYSSELNVNALELEDSALYLCASSQGRVGDQPQHFGDGTRLSIL.

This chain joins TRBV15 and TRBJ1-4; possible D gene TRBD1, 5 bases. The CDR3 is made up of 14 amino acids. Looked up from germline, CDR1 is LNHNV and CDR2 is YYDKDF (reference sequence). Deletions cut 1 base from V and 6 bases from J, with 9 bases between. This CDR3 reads CATSRVRDYEKLFF. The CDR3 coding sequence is TGTGCCACCAGCAGAGTAAGGGACTATGAAAAACTGTTTTTT.

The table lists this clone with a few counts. As DNA, the CDR3 is TGTGCCAGTAGTATAGCGGACAGGGTGATTGGGGCTTTCTTT. As protein: CASSIADRVIGAFF. The rearrangement uses TRBV19 and TRBJ1-1; the match to TRBD1 covers 8 bases. This CDR3 region has 14 residues. The germline CDR1 and CDR2 sequences are LNHDA and SQIVND (reference sequence). Unmatched junction bases numbered 9, after V lost 1 base and J lost 11 bases.

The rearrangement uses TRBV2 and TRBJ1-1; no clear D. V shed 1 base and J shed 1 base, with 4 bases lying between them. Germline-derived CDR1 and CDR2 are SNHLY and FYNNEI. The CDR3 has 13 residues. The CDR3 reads CASSEGWNTEAFF. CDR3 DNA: TGTGCCAGCAGTGAAGGGTGGAACACTGAAGCTTTCTTT.

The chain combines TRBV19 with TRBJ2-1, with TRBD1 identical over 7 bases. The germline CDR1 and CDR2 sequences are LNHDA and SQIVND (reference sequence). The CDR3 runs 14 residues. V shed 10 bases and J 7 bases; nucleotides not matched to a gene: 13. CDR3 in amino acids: CATVTGVSNNEQFF. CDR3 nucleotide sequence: TGTGCCACCGTTACAGGGGTAAGCAATAATGAGCAGTTCTTC.

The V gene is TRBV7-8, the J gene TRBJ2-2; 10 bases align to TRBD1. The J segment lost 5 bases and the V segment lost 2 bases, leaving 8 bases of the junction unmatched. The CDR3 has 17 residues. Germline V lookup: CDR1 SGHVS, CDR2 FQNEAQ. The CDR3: CASSLSDRGRLTGELFF. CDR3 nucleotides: TGTGCCAGCAGCTTAAGCGACAGGGGGCGGTTGACCGGGGAGCTGTTTTTT.

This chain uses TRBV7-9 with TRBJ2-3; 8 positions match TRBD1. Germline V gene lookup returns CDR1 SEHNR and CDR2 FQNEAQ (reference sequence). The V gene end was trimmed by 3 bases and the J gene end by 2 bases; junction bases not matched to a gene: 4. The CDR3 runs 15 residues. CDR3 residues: CASSFRGLATDTQYF. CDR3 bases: TGTGCCAGCAGCTTCAGGGGGCTAGCCACAGATACGCAGTATTTT.

The CDR3 DNA reads as TGTGCCAGCAGCGTAGACCGGAGCACAGATACGCAGTATTTT. It translates to CASSVDRSTDTQYF. J is TRBJ2-3 and V is TRBV9; D is ambiguous. Between the trimmed V and J ends, which lost 0 bases and 0 bases, there was a span of 5 bases. CDR1 SGDLS and CDR2 YYNGEE come from the germline V gene. The CDR3 spans 14 residues.

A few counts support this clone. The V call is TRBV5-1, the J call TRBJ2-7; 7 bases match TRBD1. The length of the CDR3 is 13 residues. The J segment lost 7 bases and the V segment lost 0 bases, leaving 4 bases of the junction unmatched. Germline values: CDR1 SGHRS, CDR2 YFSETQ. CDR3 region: CASSLGQGWEQYF. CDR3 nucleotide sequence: TGCGCCAGCAGCTTGGGACAGGGATGGGAGCAGTACTTC.

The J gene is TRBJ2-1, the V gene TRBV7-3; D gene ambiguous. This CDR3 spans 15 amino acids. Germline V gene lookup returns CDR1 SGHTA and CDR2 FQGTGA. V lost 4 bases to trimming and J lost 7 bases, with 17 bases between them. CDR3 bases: TGTGCCAGCAGCTCGATCCGTGGCTCTGTAAATGAGCAGTTCTTC. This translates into CASSSIRGSVNEQFF. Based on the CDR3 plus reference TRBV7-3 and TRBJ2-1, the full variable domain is GAGVSQTPSNKVTEKGKYVELRCDPISGHTALYWYRQSLGQGPEFLIYFQGTGAADDSGLPNDRFFAVRPEGSVSTLKIQRTERGDSAVYLCASSSIRGSVNEQFFGPGTRLTVL.

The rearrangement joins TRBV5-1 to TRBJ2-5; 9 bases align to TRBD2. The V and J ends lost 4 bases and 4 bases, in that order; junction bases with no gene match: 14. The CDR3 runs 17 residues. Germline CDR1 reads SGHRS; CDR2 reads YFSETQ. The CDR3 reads CASSPGWTSAGGETQYF. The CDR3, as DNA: TGCGCCAGCAGCCCGGGGTGGACTAGCGCCGGGGGAGAGACCCAGTACTTC.